One and the same sample provided the 8 T cell receptor beta chains below, sequenced in a study of blood T cell repertoires in COVID-19. Sequenced by immunoSEQ multiplex PCR; TCRdb stores in-frame clones only, minus some. This table has some 60,000 clones, more than 75% appearing once. The sequencing sample was made of peripheral blood. Receptor source: a man between 70 and 80 years old with acute or convalescent COVID-19.

The V call is TRBV14, the J call TRBJ2-1; weak D call: TRBD2 (5 bases). The CDR3 covers 16 residues. CDR1 SGHDN and CDR2 FVKESK come from the germline V gene. V was cut by 1 base and J by 0 bases, with 10 bases left in between. DNA for the CDR3: TGTGCCAGCAGCCAAGTGGGGAGTAGCTCCTACAATGAGCAGTTCTTC. Protein product: CASSQVGSSSYNEQFF.

The chain couples TRBV4-1 to TRBJ1-5; D ambiguous. CDR1 and CDR2 from the germline V gene are MGHRA and YSYEKL. The CDR3 is 13 residues long. The V end lost 1 base, the J end lost 8 bases, and 9 bases lay between the germline ends. This CDR3 is CASSQAVREPQHF. The CDR3 DNA is TGCGCCAGCAGCCAAGCCGTTCGGGAGCCCCAGCATTTT.

V gene TRBV19 combines with J gene TRBJ1-2, with 9 positions matching TRBD1. V lost 5 bases to trimming and J lost 6 bases; unmatched junction nucleotides: 10. There are 15 residues in the CDR3. Per germline, CDR1 LNHDA and CDR2 SQIVND (reference sequence). CDR3 amino acids: CASSRQDRGVHGYTF. The CDR3 DNA reads TGTGCCAGTAGTCGTCAGGACAGGGGCGTACATGGCTACACCTTC.

This clone is a singleton in its sample. This sequence joins TRBV5-1 and TRBJ1-5; TRBD1 might be the D (5 bases). The germline gives CDR1 SGHRS, CDR2 YFSETQ. The CDR3 runs 15 residues. Trimming took 2 bases from V and 0 from J, leaving 9 bases between them. CDR3: CASSFGGSSNQPQHF. The CDR3 bases are TGCGCCAGCAGCTTCGGGGGGAGTAGCAATCAGCCCCAGCATTTT.

This chain links TRBV5-1 with TRBJ1-3; TRBD1 might be the D (5 bases). Germline V gene data show CDR1 as SGHRS and CDR2 as YFSETQ. V lost 4 bases, J lost 2 bases, and 13 bases lay in between. This CDR3 has 15 amino acids. The CDR3 sequence is CASSQNGGTGNTIYF. CDR3 DNA: TGCGCCAGCAGCCAAAATGGGGGGACTGGAAACACCATATATTTT.

The chain joins TRBV3-1 (or the pseudogene TRBV3-2) to TRBJ2-5; D might be TRBD2 (6 bases). Trimming removed 4 bases at V and 4 bases at J, with 19 bases between. CDR3 length: 16 residues. Germline assignment: CDR1 LGHDT and CDR2 YNNKEL (reference sequence). CDR3 loop: CASSRNPLGGTETQYF. CDR3 sequence (DNA): TGTGCCAGCAGCCGAAACCCCCTCGGGGGAACAGAGACCCAGTACTTC.

This chain links TRBV5-1 with TRBJ2-7; no clear D gene. Germline CDR1 SGHRS, CDR2 YFSETQ. V was trimmed by 1 base and J by 7 bases, leaving 9 bases between them. This CDR3 has 12 amino acids. The CDR3 protein is CASSLPAREQYF. As DNA, the CDR3 is TGCGCCAGCAGCTTGCCAGCCAGGGAGCAGTACTTC. Together with reference TRBV5-1 and TRBJ2-7, the CDR3 gives the full variable domain: KAGVTQTPRYLIKTRGQQVTLSCSPISGHRSVSWYQQTPGQGLQFLFEYFSETQRNKGNFPGRFSGRQFSNSRSEMNVSTLELGDSALYLCASSLPAREQYFGPGTRLTVT.

The chain carries TRBV5-1 and TRBJ2-5; 8 bases line up with TRBD2. Germline assignment: CDR1 SGHRS and CDR2 YFSETQ. Trimming removed 0 bases from V and 9 bases from J; junction bases left unmatched: 10. CDR3 size: 15 residues. CDR3 sequence: CASSLDWNPGGAQYF. The CDR3 nucleotides read TGCGCCAGCAGCTTGGATTGGAACCCCGGGGGGGCCCAGTACTTC.